These T cell receptor beta chains were read from a single sample in a study of blood T cells in healthy people across ages. Each CDR3 protein is one row after TCRdb ran MiXCR on the 5' RACE reads. This table has under 2,000,000 distinct CDR3 sequences, around 50% appearing once. Sequences were obtained from blood. All receptors derive from a woman aged 35 to 49 in good health. The CDR3 runs from the conserved cysteine through the conserved F or W. The order of the fields is V gene, D gene, J gene, clone size, CDR3 protein, CDR3 DNA. D genes are given only for firm matches. Where a row states a size, it is once, few, many or the class of an expanded clone; other rows omit it.

v_gene: TRBV4-2; d_gene: -; j_gene: TRBJ2-4; abundance: -; CDR3aa: CASSLSRGIQYF; CDR3nt: TGTGCCAGCAGCCTCTCCAGGGGCATTCAGTACTTC
v_gene: TRBV4-2; d_gene: TRBD1; j_gene: TRBJ1-2; abundance: few; CDR3aa: CASSQARQGTYGYTF; CDR3nt: TGTGCCAGCAGCCAAGCCCGACAGGGGACCTATGGCTACACCTTC
v_gene: TRBV12-5; d_gene: TRBD1; j_gene: TRBJ2-5; abundance: -; CDR3aa: CASGLGDRLQETQYF; CDR3nt: TGTGCTAGTGGTTTGGGGGACAGGCTCCAAGAGACCCAGTACTTC
v_gene: TRBV12-3/TRBV12-4; d_gene: -; j_gene: TRBJ2-3; abundance: -; CDR3aa: CASTWRYTDTQYF; CDR3nt: TGTGCCAGCACTTGGCGGTACACAGATACGCAGTATTTT
v_gene: TRBV20-1; d_gene: TRBD1; j_gene: TRBJ2-3; abundance: few; CDR3aa: CSARGTGEGTQYF; CDR3nt: TGCAGTGCTAGGGGGACAGGGGAAGGTACGCAGTATTTT
v_gene: TRBV5-1; d_gene: TRBD1; j_gene: TRBJ2-7; abundance: -; CDR3aa: CASSLITGTGDEQYF; CDR3nt: TGCGCCAGCAGCTTGATCACCGGGACAGGGGACGAGCAGTACTTC
v_gene: TRBV20-1; d_gene: TRBD2; j_gene: TRBJ2-5; abundance: -; CDR3aa: CSASAGASGGPNQETQYF; CDR3nt: TGCAGTGCTAGCGCCGGGGCTAGCGGGGGCCCAAACCAAGAGACCCAGTACTTC
v_gene: TRBV4-2; d_gene: -; j_gene: TRBJ2-4; abundance: -; CDR3aa: CASSQGVRQVNIQYF; CDR3nt: TGTGCCAGCAGCCAAGGGGTGAGGCAGGTAAACATTCAGTACTTC
v_gene: TRBV10-3; d_gene: TRBD1; j_gene: TRBJ2-3; abundance: -; CDR3aa: CAISEGTATDTQYF; CDR3nt: TGTGCCATCAGTGAAGGGACAGCCACAGATACGCAGTATTTT
v_gene: TRBV7-9; d_gene: -; j_gene: TRBJ1-1; abundance: few; CDR3aa: CASSLSTINTEAFF; CDR3nt: TGTGCCAGCAGCTTAAGCACCATAAACACTGAAGCTTTCTTT
v_gene: TRBV7-9; d_gene: -; j_gene: TRBJ1-2; abundance: -; CDR3aa: CASSLLTGIYGYTF; CDR3nt: TGTGCCAGCAGCTTACTAACAGGCATCTATGGCTACACCTTC
v_gene: TRBV5-1; d_gene: -; j_gene: TRBJ1-4; abundance: -; CDR3aa: CASSLRGRQVTNEKLFF; CDR3nt: TGCGCCAGCAGCTTGCGGGGACGACAAGTAACTAATGAAAAACTGTTTTTT
v_gene: TRBV7-9; d_gene: -; j_gene: TRBJ2-5; abundance: few; CDR3aa: CASSFAGMEETQYF; CDR3nt: TGTGCCAGCAGCTTCGCTGGGATGGAAGAGACCCAGTACTTC
v_gene: TRBV20-1; d_gene: -; j_gene: TRBJ1-2; abundance: few; CDR3aa: CSAISPGRSPYTF; CDR3nt: TGCAGTGCTATCAGTCCGGGACGGTCTCCCTACACCTTC
v_gene: TRBV20-1; d_gene: -; j_gene: TRBJ1-5; abundance: few; CDR3aa: CSARGAQGRRNQPQHF; CDR3nt: TGCAGTGCTAGGGGTGCCCAGGGTAGAAGGAATCAGCCCCAGCATTTT
v_gene: TRBV5-1; d_gene: -; j_gene: TRBJ2-7; abundance: -; CDR3aa: CASSLEGGGRRFYEQYF; CDR3nt: TGCGCCAGCAGCTTGGAGGGGGGAGGACGGAGGTTCTACGAGCAGTACTTC